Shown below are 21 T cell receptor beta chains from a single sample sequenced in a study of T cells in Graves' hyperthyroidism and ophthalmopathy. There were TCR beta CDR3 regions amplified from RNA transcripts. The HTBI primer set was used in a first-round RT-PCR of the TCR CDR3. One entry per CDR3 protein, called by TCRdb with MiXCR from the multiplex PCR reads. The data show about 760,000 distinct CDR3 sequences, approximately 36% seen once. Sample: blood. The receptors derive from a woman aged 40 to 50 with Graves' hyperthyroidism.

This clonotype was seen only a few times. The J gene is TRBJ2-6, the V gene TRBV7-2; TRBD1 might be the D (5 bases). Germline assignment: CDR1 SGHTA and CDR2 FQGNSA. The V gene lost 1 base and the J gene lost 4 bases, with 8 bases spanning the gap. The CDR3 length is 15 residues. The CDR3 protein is CASSLGGDGANVLTF. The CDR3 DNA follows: TGTGCCAGCAGCTTAGGGGGCGACGGGGCCAACGTCCTGACTTTC.

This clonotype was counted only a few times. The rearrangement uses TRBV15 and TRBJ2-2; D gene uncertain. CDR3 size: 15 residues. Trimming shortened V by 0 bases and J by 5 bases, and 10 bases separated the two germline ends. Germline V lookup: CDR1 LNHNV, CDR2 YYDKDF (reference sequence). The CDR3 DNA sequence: TGTGCCACCAGCAGAGAGGTGGTTCGGACCGGGGAGCTGTTTTTT. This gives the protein CATSREVVRTGELFF.

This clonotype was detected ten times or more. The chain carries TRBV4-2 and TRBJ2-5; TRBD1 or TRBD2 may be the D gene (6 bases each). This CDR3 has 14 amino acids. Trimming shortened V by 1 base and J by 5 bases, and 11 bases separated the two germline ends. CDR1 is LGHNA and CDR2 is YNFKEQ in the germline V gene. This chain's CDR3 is CASSQVLGGETQYF. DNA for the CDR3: TGTGCCAGCAGCCAAGTGTTAGGGGGGGAGACCCAGTACTTC.

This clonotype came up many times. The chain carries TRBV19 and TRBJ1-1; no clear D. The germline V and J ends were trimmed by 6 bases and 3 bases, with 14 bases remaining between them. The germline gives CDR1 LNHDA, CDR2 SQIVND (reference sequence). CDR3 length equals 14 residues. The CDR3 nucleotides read TGTGCCAGTAGCAACCCCCCTTGGGACACTGAAGCTTTCTTT. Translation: CASSNPPWDTEAFF.

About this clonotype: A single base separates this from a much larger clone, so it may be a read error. In nucleotides, the CDR3 is TGTGCCGGCAGCTCCCAGAGTTCCTCCTATGGCTACACCTTC. This sequence encodes CAGSSQSSSYGYTF. The chain is built from TRBV7-2 and TRBJ1-2, with D unresolved. The CDR3 length is 14 residues. Germline CDR1 reads SGHTA; CDR2 reads FQGNSA.

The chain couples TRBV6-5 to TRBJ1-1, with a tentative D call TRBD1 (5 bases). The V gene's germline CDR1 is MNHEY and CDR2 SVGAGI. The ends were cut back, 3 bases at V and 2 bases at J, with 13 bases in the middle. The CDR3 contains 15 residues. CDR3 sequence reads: CASSYRGRGNTEAFF. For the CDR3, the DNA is TGTGCCAGCAGTTATCGGGGCCGGGGCAACACTGAAGCTTTCTTT.

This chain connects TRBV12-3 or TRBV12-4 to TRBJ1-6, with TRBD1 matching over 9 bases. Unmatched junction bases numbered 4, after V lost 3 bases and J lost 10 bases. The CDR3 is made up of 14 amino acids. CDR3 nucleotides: TGTGCCAGCAGTTTCGGGGACAGGGTGTCACCCCTCCACTTT. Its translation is CASSFGDRVSPLHF.

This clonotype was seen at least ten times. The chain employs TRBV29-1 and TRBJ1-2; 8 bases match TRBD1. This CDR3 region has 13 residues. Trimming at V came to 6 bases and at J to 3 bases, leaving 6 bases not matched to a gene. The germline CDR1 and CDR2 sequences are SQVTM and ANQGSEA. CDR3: CSVGTGSDYGYTF. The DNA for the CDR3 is TGCAGCGTAGGGACAGGATCTGACTATGGCTACACCTTC.

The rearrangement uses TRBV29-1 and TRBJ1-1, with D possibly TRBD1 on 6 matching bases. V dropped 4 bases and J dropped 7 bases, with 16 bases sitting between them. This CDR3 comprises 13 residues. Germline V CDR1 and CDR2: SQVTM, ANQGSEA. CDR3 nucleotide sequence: TGCAGCGTTGGGAGGGGGTACGACGATGAAGCTTTCTTT. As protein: CSVGRGYDDEAFF.

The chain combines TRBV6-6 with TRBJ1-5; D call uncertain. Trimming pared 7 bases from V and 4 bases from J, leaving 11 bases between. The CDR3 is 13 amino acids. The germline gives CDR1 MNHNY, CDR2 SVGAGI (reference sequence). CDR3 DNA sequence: TGTGCCAGCAAGAAGGTCCTAAATCAGCCCCAGCATTTT. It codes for CASKKVLNQPQHF.

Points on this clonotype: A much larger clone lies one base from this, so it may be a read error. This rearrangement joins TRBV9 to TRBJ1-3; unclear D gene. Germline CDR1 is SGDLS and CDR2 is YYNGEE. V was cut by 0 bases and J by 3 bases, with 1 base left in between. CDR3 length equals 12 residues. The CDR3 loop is CASSVVGNTIYF. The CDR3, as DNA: TGTGCCAGCAGCGTAGTTGGAAACACCATATATTTT.

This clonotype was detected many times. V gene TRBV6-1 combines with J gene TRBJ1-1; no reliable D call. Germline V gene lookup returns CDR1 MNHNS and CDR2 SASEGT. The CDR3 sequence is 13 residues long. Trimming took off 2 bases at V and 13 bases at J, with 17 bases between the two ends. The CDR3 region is CASSERKELGGFF. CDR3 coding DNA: TGTGCCAGCAGTGAAAGAAAGGAATTGGGAGGTTTCTTT.

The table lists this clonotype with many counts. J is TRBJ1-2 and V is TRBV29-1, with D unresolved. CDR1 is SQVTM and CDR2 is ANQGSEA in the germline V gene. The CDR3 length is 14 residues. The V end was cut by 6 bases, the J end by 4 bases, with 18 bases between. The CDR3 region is CSVPTFPALYGYTF. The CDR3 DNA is TGCAGCGTGCCGACATTTCCAGCGCTCTATGGCTACACCTTC. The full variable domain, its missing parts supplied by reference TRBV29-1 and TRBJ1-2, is SAVISQKPSRDICQRGTSLTIQCQVDSQVTMMFWYRQQPGQSLTLIATANQGSEATYESGFVIDKFPISRPNLTFSTLTVSNMSPEDSSIYLCSVPTFPALYGYTFGSGTRLTVV.

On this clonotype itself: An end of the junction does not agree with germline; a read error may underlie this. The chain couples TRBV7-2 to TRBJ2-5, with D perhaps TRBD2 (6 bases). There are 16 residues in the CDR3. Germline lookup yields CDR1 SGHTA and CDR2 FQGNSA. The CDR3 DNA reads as TGCGCCAACAGCCAAGGCATCGGGGGAATCAAAGAGACCCAGTACTTC. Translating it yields CANSQGIGGIKETQYF. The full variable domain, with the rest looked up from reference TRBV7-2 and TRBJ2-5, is GAGVSQSPSNKVTEKGKDVELRCDPISGHTALYWYRQSLGQGLEFLIYFQGNSAPDKSGLPSDRFSAERTGGSVSTLTIQRTQQEDSAVYLCANSQGIGGIKETQYFGPGTRLLVL.

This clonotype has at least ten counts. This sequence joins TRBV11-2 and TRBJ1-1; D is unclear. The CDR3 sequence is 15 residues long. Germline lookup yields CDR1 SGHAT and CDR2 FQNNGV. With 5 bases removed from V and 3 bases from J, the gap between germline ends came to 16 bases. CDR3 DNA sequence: TGTGCCAGCAGCCCACGCCGCCAACGGCACACTGAAGCTTTCTTT. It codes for CASSPRRQRHTEAFF.

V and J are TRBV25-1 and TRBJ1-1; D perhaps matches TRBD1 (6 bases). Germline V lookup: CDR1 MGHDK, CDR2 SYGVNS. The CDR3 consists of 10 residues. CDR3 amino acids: CAQGSAEAFF. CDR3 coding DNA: TGTGCACAGGGCTCGGCTGAAGCTTTCTTT. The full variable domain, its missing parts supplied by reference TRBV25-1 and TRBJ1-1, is EADIYQTPRYLVIGTGKKITLECSQTMGHDKMYWYQQDPGMELHLIHYSYGVNSTEKGDLSSESTVSRIRTEHFPLTLESARPSHTSQYLCAQGSAEAFFGQGTRLTVV.

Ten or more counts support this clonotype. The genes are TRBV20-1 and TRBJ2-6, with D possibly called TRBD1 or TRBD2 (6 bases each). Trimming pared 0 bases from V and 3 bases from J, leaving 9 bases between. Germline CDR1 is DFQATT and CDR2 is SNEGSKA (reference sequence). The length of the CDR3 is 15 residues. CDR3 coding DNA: TGCAGTGCTAGAGATCGGGGGCTTGGGGCCAACGTCCTGACTTTC. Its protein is CSARDRGLGANVLTF.

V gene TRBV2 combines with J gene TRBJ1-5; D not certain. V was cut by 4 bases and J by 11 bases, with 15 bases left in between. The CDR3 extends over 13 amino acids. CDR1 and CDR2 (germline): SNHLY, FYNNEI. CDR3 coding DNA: TGTGCCAGCAGTGCGGGAGAAGGAGAGACCCAGCATTTT. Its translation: CASSAGEGETQHF.

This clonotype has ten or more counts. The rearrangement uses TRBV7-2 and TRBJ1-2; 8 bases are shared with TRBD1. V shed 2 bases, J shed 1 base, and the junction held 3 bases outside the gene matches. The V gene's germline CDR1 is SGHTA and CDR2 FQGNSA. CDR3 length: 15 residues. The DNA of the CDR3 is TGTGCCAGCAGCTTAAGACAGGGGAATAACTATGGCTACACCTTC. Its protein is CASSLRQGNNYGYTF.

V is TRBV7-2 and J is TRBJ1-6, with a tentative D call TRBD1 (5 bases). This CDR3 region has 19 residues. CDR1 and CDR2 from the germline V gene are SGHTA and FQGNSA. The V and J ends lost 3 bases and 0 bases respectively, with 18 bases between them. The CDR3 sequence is CASSLDVRRVYSYNSPLHF. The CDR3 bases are TGTGCCAGCAGCTTGGACGTCCGCAGGGTTTACTCCTATAATTCACCCCTCCACTTT.

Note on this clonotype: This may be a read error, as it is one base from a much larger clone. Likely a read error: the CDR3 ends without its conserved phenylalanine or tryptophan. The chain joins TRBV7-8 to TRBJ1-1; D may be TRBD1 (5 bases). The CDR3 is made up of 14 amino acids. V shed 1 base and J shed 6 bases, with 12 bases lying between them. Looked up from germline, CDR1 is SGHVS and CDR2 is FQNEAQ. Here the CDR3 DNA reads TGTGCCAGCAGCTTAGAGGGTTGGGGCGCTGAAGCTTTCCTT. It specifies CASSLEGWGAEAFL.